Here is one T cell receptor beta chain with its context. This clonotype was seen a few times. Its binding antigen is unknown. Base qualities are not recorded, but no much larger clone differs from it by a single base. Germline trimming: 5 bases from V, 6 bases from J; junction bases outside gene matches: 7. In the germline V gene (reference sequence), CDR1 corresponds to SEHNR and CDR2 to FQNEAQ. The CDR3 runs 15 amino acids, cysteine and phenylalanine included. Left in the record is the CDR3 DNA by itself, 45 bases read in frame from the first base. The sample belongs to a study of post-analysis software for immune sequencing data (dated by TCRdb to the mid-2010s). With respect to the entire study: Relapsing-remitting, secondary progressive and progressive-relapsing multiple sclerosis were recorded as disease courses, and subtype annotation was lacking for some patients. The multiple sclerosis patient repertoires were compared with more than 10 previously published healthy control repertoires from donors aged 6 to 25 years. A subset of samples was prepared in parallel using single-end sample barcoding, then pooled and co-amplified after Illumina adapter ligation. Points the paper makes about the study in general: Significantly lower normalized Chao1 diversity was found in multiple sclerosis patients than in controls, suggesting substantial peripheral T-cell clonal expansion. Significantly higher frequencies in patients than in controls were found for several TRBV segments, including TRBV5-6, TRBV5-1 and TRBV20-1. The control group was slightly older than the multiple sclerosis patient group. Direct clustering with F measure showed strong co-clustering of samples prepared in the same batch, prompting a batch-effect correction.

To demonstrate the VDJtools post-analysis software, TCR beta repertoires were profiled from the peripheral blood of more than ten young patients with multiple sclerosis. The multiple sclerosis patients were children and adolescents between roughly 6 and 17 years of age. Receptors were amplified or captured by PCR. Instrument used: Illumina HiSeq 2500. To reduce PCR and sequencing biases, unique molecular identifiers were incorporated into the TCR beta cDNA libraries. Approximately 500,000 cDNA molecules were obtained for every 1 to 10 million input T cells, so each molecule roughly corresponded to one T cell. Patient libraries were prepared and sequenced with the same protocol used for the earlier healthy control dataset. Samples belonging to the same batch were prepared together, multiplexed and sequenced on a shared HiSeq lane. On the authors' methods: MIGEC was used to process the raw barcoded reads, and molecular identifier groups with only a single read were discarded before consensus assembly and CDR3 extraction. Clonotype tables were post-analysed with VDJtools, and diversity was normalized by down-sampling all datasets to the smallest sample size. In repertoire overlap clustering, CDR3 amino acid sequences, but not nucleotide sequences, were matched to correct batch-related cross-sample contamination. TCRdb reran the public reads through fastp at Q25 and MiXCR, keeping productive beta chains. Every entry covers one CDR3 protein and lists the most common genes and DNA from its rows. TCRdb, not the original authors, processed these V and J calls. For this sample the table gives around 440,000 distinct CDR3 sequences, of which roughly 45% were detected only once. Over 10% of the sample lies in the top ten.

The chain employs TRBV7-9 and TRBJ2-3; 11 bases in the middle match TRBD2. Material for sequencing was blood. The TCR originated in a girl aged 5 to 17 with multiple sclerosis. The CDR3 protein is CASSVTSGRVDTQYF. In nucleotides, the sequence is TGTGCCAGCAGCGTTACTAGCGGGAGAGTGGATACGCAGTATTTT.